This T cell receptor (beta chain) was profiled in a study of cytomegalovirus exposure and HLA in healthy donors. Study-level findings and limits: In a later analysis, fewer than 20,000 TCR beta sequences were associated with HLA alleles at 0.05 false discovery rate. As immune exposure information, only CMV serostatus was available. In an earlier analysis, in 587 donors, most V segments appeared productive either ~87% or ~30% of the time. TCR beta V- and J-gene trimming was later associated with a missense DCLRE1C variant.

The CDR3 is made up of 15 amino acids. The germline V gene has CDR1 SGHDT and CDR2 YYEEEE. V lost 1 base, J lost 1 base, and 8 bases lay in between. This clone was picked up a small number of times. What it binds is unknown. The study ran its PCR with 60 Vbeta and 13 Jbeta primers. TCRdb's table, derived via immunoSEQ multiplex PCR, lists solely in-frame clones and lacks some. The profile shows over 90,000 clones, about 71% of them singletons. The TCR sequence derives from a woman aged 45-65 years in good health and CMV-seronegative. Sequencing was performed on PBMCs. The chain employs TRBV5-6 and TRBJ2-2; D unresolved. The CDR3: CASSLWHLNTGELFF. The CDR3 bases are TGTGCCAGCAGCTTGTGGCACCTGAACACCGGGGAGCTGTTTTTT. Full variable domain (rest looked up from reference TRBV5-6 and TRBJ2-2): DAGVTQSPTHLIKTRGQQVTLRCSPKSGHDTVSWYQQALGQGPQFIFQYYEEEERQRGNFPDRFSGHQFPNYSSELNVNALLLGDSALYLCASSLWHLNTGELFFGEGSRLTVL.